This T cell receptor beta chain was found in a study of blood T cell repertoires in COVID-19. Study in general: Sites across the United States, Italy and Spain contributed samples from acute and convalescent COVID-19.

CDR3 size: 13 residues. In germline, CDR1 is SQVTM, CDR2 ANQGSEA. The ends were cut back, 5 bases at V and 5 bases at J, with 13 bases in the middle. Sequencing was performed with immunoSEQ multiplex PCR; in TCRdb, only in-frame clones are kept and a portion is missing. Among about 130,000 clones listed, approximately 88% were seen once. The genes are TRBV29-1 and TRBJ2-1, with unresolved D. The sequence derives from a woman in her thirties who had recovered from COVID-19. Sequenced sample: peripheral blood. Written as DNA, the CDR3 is TGCAGCGTTTTGGTAGCTACGGACAATGAGCAGTTCTTC. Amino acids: CSVLVATDNEQFF.